This T cell receptor (beta chain) came from a study of vaccination effects on CD4 cells after COVID-19. On the study more broadly: Everyone in the study got two shots of either the BNT162b2 or mRNA-1273 vaccine.

Details on this clone: The target antigen is unknown.

Study-wide points: Vaccine- and infection-induced clones showed marked clonal contraction late following vaccination.

Germline CDR1 and CDR2: DFQATT and SNEGSKA (reference sequence). J was trimmed by 9 bases and V by 3 bases; bases with no gene match: 2. The CDR3 is 12 amino acids. Antigen-specific CD4+ T cell clonotypes were called by their expansion after viral peptide-pool culture in ViraFEST. Following 10 days of culture, CD4+ T cells were isolated. Nucleocapsid antibodies were negative in the vaccine recipients, who had never had SARS-CoV-2 infection. The culture medium for a few million PBMC per well included 9.5 to 10 IU/ml IL-2 and 8.5 to 10 ug/ml peptides. Cultures had half their medium replaced with IL-2 medium on days 3 and 7. Profiled with immunoSEQ multiplex PCR; TCRdb holds only in-frame clones, not every one. The sample includes tens of thousands of clones, roughly 76% seen only once; the top ten take approximately 16%.

This chain connects TRBV20-1 to TRBJ2-1; 10 nucleotides line up with TRBD2. The sample in question was CD4+ T cells from PBMCs cultured with SARS-CoV-2 spike peptides, obtained before COVID-19 vaccination. The receptor was isolated from a human donor who received a COVID-19 vaccine. Here the CDR3 DNA reads TGCAGTGCTAGTGGGACTAGCGCTGAGCAGTTCTTC. Its protein is CSASGTSAEQFF.